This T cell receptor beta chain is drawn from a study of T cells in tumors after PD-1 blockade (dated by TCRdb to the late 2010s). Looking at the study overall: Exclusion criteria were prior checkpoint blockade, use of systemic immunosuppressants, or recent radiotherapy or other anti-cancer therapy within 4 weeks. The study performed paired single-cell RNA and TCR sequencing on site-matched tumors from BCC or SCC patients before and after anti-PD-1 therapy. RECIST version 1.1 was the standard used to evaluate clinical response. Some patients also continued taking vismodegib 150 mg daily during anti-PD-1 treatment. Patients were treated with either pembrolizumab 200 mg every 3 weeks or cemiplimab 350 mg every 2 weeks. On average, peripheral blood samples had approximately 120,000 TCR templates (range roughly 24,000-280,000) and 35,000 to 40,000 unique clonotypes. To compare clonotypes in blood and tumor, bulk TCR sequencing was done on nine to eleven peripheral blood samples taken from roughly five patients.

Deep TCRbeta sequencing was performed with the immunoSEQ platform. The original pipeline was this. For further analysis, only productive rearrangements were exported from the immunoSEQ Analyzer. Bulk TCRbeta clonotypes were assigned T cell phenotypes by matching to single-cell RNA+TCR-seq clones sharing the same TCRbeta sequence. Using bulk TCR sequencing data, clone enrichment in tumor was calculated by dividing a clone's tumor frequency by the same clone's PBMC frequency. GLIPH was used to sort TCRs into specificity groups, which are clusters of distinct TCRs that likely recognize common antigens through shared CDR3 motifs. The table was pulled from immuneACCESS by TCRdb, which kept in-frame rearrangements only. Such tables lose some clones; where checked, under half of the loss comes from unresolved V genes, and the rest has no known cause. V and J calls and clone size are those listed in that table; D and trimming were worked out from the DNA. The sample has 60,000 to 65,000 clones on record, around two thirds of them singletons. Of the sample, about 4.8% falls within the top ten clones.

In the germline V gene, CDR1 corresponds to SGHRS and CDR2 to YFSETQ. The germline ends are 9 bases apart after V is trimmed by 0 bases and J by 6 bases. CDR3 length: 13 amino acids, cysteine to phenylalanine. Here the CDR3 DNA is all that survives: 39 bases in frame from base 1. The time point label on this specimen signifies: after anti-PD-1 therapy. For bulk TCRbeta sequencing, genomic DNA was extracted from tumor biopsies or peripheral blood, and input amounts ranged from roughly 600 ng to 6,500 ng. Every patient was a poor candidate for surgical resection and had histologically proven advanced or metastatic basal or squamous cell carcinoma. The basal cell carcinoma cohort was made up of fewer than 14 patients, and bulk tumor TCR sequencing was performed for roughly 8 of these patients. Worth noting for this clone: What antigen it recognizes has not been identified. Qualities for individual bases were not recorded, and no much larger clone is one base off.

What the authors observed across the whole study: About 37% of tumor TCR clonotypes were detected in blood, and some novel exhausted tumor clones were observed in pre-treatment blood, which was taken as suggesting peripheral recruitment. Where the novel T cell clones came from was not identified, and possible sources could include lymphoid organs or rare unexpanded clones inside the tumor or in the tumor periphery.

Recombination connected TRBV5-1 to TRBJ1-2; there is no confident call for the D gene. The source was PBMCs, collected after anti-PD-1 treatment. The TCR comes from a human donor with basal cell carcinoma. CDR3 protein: CASSLESPNGYTF. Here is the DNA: TGCGCCAGCAGCTTGGAGTCGCCGAATGGCTACACCTTC.